Below, 20 T cell receptor beta chains from the same sample are listed, as sequenced in a study of cytomegalovirus exposure and HLA in healthy donors. Primers included in the PCR were 60 Vbeta and 13 Jbeta primers. TCRdb keeps only in-frame clones here, not all; method: immunoSEQ multiplex PCR. Here the sample spans roughly 200,000 clones, about 83% being singletons. Sample: PBMCs. These receptors came from a female donor in good health and CMV-seronegative.

CDR3 DNA sequence: TGTGCCAGCAGTGAAGTTAGCGGGACAGCGAGCTCTGGAAACACCATATATTTT. This encodes CASSEVSGTASSGNTIYF. The chain links TRBV6-1 to TRBJ1-3; 7 bases are a match to TRBD1. The CDR3 sequence is 18 residues long. Germline V gene lookup returns CDR1 MNHNS and CDR2 SASEGT. V shed 1 base, J shed 0 bases, and the junction held 9 bases outside the gene matches.

The chain couples TRBV19 to TRBJ2-1, with D tentatively TRBD1 (5 bases). This CDR3 is 13 amino acids long. CDR1 is LNHDA and CDR2 is SQIVND in the germline V gene (reference sequence). Trimming left V 2 bases short and J 6 bases short, with 8 bases between. The CDR3 DNA is TGTGCCAGTAGTATATCAGGGTCCAATGAGCAGTTCTTC. This gives the protein CASSISGSNEQFF.

The chain links TRBV2 to TRBJ2-7; 7 nucleotides align to TRBD1. This CDR3 is 14 amino acids long. Trimming cost V 4 bases and J 0 bases; bases outside gene matches: 3. Germline values: CDR1 SNHLY, CDR2 FYNNEI. CDR3 sequence (DNA): TGTGCCAGCAGTGCCCGACAGGGCTCCTACGAGCAGTACTTC. Translating gives CASSARQGSYEQYF.

The rearrangement links TRBV11-2 to TRBJ1-2, with 11 positions matching TRBD1. Germline CDR1 is SGHAT and CDR2 is FQNNGV. CDR3 length: 16 residues. The junction had 12 bases not matched to a gene; V was cut back by 5 bases and J by 7 bases. The DNA for the CDR3 is TGTGCCAGCAGCCCCCTAGGGGGACAGGGGGTCTTTGGCTACACCTTC. This translates into CASSPLGGQGVFGYTF.

J is TRBJ2-2 and V is TRBV7-8; tentative D call: TRBD2 (7 bases). The CDR3 extends over 14 amino acids. Germline CDR1 is SGHVS and CDR2 is FQNEAQ. V lost 5 bases and J 4 bases, leaving 11 bases between the germline ends. The CDR3 sequence is CASSLGGGTGELFF. DNA for the CDR3: TGTGCCAGCAGCCTAGGGGGGGGCACCGGGGAGCTGTTTTTT.

The chain links TRBV11-3 to TRBJ1-4; D is undetermined. Germline CDR1 reads SGHNT; CDR2 reads YENEEA. The CDR3 contains 15 residues. The V end lost 5 bases, the J end lost 4 bases, and 14 bases lay between the germline ends. The CDR3 loop is CASSLTRGINEKLFF. The CDR3 DNA reads as TGTGCCAGCAGCCTAACACGGGGAATTAATGAAAAACTGTTTTTT.

The J gene is TRBJ1-1, the V gene TRBV5-1; weak D call: TRBD1 (5 bases). V lost 0 bases to trimming and J lost 5 bases, with 17 bases between them. In germline, CDR1 is SGHRS, CDR2 YFSETQ. This CDR3 region has 16 residues. The CDR3 reads CASSLGTPLGGTEAFF. DNA of the CDR3: TGCGCCAGCAGCTTGGGGACTCCGTTGGGGGGGACTGAAGCTTTCTTT.

The chain joins TRBV28 to TRBJ1-1; the D gene is possibly TRBD1 (5 bases). The CDR3 runs 17 residues. The germline V gene has CDR1 MDHEN and CDR2 SYDVKM. Trimming left V 2 bases short and J 4 bases short, with 20 bases between. For the CDR3, the DNA is TGTGCCAGCAGTTTACCCAGGGTCGCCGAAGTAGTCACTGAAGCTTTCTTT. Translation: CASSLPRVAEVVTEAFF.

The V and J genes are TRBV29-1 and TRBJ2-3, with D maybe TRBD2 (5 bases). Trimming removed 7 bases from V and 5 bases from J, with 28 bases in between. Germline CDR1 and CDR2: SQVTM and ANQGSEA. This CDR3 contains 17 residues. CDR3 nucleotides: TGCAGCGCCCTACCCCGAGGAAGCGGAGTAATAGGAGATACGCAGTATTTT. Protein product: CSALPRGSGVIGDTQYF.

This clone is a singleton in its sample. This sequence joins TRBV10-3 and TRBJ1-2, with D maybe TRBD1 (6 bases). The germline CDR1 and CDR2 sequences are ENHRY and SYGVKD. V was clipped by 6 bases and J by 4 bases, with 9 bases between them. The CDR3 runs 12 residues. The CDR3 spells CAIRDSPYGYTF. The DNA for the CDR3 is TGTGCCATCAGGGACAGCCCCTATGGCTACACCTTC.

This chain connects TRBV6-6 to TRBJ1-5; no reliable D call. V dropped 2 bases and J dropped 5 bases, with 7 bases sitting between them. In germline, CDR1 is MNHNY, CDR2 SVGAGI (reference sequence). The CDR3 has 13 amino acids. CDR3 DNA sequence: TGTGCCAGCAGTTACGGGCCAGATCAGCCCCAGCATTTT. The encoded protein is CASSYGPDQPQHF.

V gene TRBV27 combines with J gene TRBJ2-5; D unresolved. The J call may be wrong; the DNA end is better matched by TRBJ2-7. The CDR3 has 16 amino acids. CDR1 and CDR2 (germline): MNHEY, SMNVEV (reference sequence). CDR3 nucleotides: TGTGCCAGCAGTTTATCCGTAACCTTAAGCTCCTACGAGCAGTACTTC. Its protein product is CASSLSVTLSSYEQYF.

The chain combines TRBV4-1 with TRBJ2-7; the match to TRBD2 covers 9 bases. The CDR3 is made up of 16 amino acids. V shed 1 base, J shed 4 bases, and the junction held 8 bases outside the gene matches. CDR1 MGHRA and CDR2 YSYEKL come from the germline V gene. The CDR3, as DNA: TGCGCCAGCAGCCAAGGTATGGCTAGCGGGGTTTACGAGCAGTACTTC. It codes for CASSQGMASGVYEQYF.

This clone has a handful of counts. The chain employs TRBV2 and TRBJ2-7; D not certain. Germline CDR1 and CDR2: SNHLY and FYNNEI. This CDR3 is 12 amino acids long. The germline V and J ends were trimmed by 7 bases and 1 base, with 8 bases remaining between them. CDR3 protein: CASISGSYEQYF. DNA of the CDR3: TGTGCCAGCATCTCCGGGTCCTACGAGCAGTACTTC. Filled out from reference TRBV2 and TRBJ2-7, the complete variable domain reads EPEVTQTPSHQVTQMGQEVILRCVPISNHLYFYWYRQILGQKVEFLVSFYNNEISEKSEIFDDQFSVERPDGSNFTLKIRSTKLEDSAMYFCASISGSYEQYFGPGTRLTVT.

This clone showed up just once. V gene TRBV4-2 combines with J gene TRBJ2-5; a weak D match, TRBD2 (6 bases). The closer fit of TRBJ2-7 to the DNA end suggests the J call may be wrong. The CDR3 spans 15 residues. CDR1 LGHNA and CDR2 YNFKEQ come from the germline V gene. The CDR3 DNA reads TGTGCCAGCAGCCAAGCGGGGGATAATGGCTACGAGCAGTACTTC. This gives the protein CASSQAGDNGYEQYF.

The chain employs TRBV15 and TRBJ2-2; D may be TRBD1 (5 bases). V was trimmed by 0 bases and J by 6 bases, leaving 14 bases between them. Germline V CDR1 and CDR2: LNHNV, YYDKDF (reference sequence). This CDR3 comprises 16 residues. DNA of the CDR3: TGTGCCACCAGCAGAGATTTACAGGATCAAGCCGGGGAGCTGTTTTTT. Translation: CATSRDLQDQAGELFF. The whole variable domain, filled in from reference TRBV15 and TRBJ2-2, reads DAMVIQNPRYQVTQFGKPVTLSCSQTLNHNVMYWYQQKSSQAPKLLFHYYDKDFNNEADTPDNFQSRRPNTSFCFLDIRSPGLGDTAMYLCATSRDLQDQAGELFFGEGSRLTVL.

The V gene is TRBV27, the J gene TRBJ1-2; possible D gene TRBD1, 6 bases. The germline V gene has CDR1 MNHEY and CDR2 SMNVEV (reference sequence). V shed 2 bases and J shed 7 bases, with 14 bases lying between them. The CDR3 totals 14 residues. The CDR3 sequence: CASSLDRGSSGYTF. The CDR3 nucleotides read TGTGCCAGCAGTTTAGATAGGGGGAGCAGTGGCTACACCTTC.

This chain links TRBV5-6 with TRBJ1-1, with D maybe TRBD1 (5 bases). V was clipped by 4 bases and J by 4 bases, with 14 bases between them. The CDR3 spans 14 residues. Germline V lookup: CDR1 SGHDT, CDR2 YYEEEE. CDR3 in DNA: TGTGCCAGCAGCCGCGGGGGGGTGAGCACTGAAGCTTTCTTT. It translates to CASSRGGVSTEAFF.

The V call is TRBV15, the J call TRBJ2-1; TRBD2 agrees at 9 bases. Germline V CDR1 and CDR2: LNHNV, YYDKDF (reference sequence). This CDR3 is 15 amino acids long. With 7 bases clipped from V and 3 bases from J, the junction kept 7 bases outside the gene matches. CDR3 residues: CATNPAGGIYNEQFF. CDR3 DNA sequence: TGTGCCACCAACCCGGCGGGGGGGATCTACAATGAGCAGTTCTTC. Supplemented by reference TRBV15 and TRBJ2-1, the full variable domain reads DAMVIQNPRYQVTQFGKPVTLSCSQTLNHNVMYWYQQKSSQAPKLLFHYYDKDFNNEADTPDNFQSRRPNTSFCFLDIRSPGLGDTAMYLCATNPAGGIYNEQFFGPGTRLTVL.

The chain couples TRBV5-1 to TRBJ1-1; no clear D gene. Germline loops: CDR1 SGHRS, CDR2 YFSETQ. Deletions cut 4 bases from V and 3 bases from J, with 16 bases between. CDR3 length: 15 residues. This CDR3 reads CASSITRSSYTEAFF. CDR3 coding DNA: TGCGCCAGCAGCATAACACGAAGTTCTTACACTGAAGCTTTCTTT.